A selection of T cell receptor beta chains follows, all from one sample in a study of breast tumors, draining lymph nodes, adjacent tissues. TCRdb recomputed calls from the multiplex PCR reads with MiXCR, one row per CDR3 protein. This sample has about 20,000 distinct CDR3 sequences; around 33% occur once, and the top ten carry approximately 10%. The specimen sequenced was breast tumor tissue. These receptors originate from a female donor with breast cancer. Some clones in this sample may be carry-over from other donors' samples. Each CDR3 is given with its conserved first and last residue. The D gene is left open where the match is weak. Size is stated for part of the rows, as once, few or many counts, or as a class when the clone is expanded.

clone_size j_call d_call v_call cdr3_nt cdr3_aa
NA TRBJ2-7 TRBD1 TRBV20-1 TGCAGTGCTAGAGAGGGGACAGCTTTTATCTACGAGCAGCACTTC CSAREGTAFIYEQHF
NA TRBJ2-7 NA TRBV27 TGTGCCAGCAGTTTAGGGGACTCCTACGAGCAGTACTTC CASSLGDSYEQYF
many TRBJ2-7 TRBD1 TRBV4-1 TGCGCCAGCAGCCAAGAACCGCTGAGGTGGGGCAGGGGGCGGTACGAGCAGTACTTC CASSQEPLRWGRGRYEQYF
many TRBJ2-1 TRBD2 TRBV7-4 TGTGCCAGCAGCCTCTCCTGGCGGGAGGTATCATACAATGAGCAGTTCTTC CASSLSWREVSYNEQFF
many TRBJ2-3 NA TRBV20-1 TGCAGTGCCGGGCGGAACCCCGTCGATACGCAGTATTTT CSAGRNPVDTQYF
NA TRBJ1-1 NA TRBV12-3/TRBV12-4 TGTGCCGGCAGTCGCACAGGGATGAACACTGAAGCTTTCTTT CAGSRTGMNTEAFF
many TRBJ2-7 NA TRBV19 TGTGCCAGTAGTGCGCGACAGGTCTCCTCCTACGAGCAGTACTTC CASSARQVSSYEQYF
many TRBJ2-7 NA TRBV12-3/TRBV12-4 TGTGCCAGCTGTGGCGGATACGAGCAGTACTTC CASCGGYEQYF
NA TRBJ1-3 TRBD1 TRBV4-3 TGCGCCAGCAGCCAGGGGACAGATGGAAACACCATATATTTT CASSQGTDGNTIYF
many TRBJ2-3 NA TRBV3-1 TGTGCCAGCAGCCAACATGGATCAGGAGATACGCAGTATTTT CASSQHGSGDTQYF
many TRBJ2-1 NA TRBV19 TGTGCCAGTAGCGGGAGAGTCTACAATGAGCAGTTCTTC CASSGRVYNEQFF
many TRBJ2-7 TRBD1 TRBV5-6 TGTGCCAGCAGCCCCCGAGACAGGGGAACCTACGAGCAGTACTTC CASSPRDRGTYEQYF
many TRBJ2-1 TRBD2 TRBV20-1 TGCAGTGCCGGGACTATTACTTACAATGAGCAGTTCTTC CSAGTITYNEQFF
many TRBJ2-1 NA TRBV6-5 TGTGCCAGCAGTTACGGGGATGAGCAGTTCTTC CASSYGDEQFF
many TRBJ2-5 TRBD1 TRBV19 TGTGCCAGTGCTCCGGGACAGGAAGGGACCCAGTACTTC CASAPGQEGTQYF
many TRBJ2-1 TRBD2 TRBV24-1 TGTGCCACCAGTGATGCGGGAGTCAGATCCTACAATGAGCAGTTCTTC CATSDAGVRSYNEQFF
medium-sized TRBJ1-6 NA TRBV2 TGTGCCAGCAGTGAAAGGTTCGGTTATAATTCACCCCTCCACTTT CASSERFGYNSPLHF
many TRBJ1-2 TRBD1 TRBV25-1 TGTGCCAGCAGTGGGGACAGGGGGGGACCAATTAACTATGGCTACACCTTC CASSGDRGGPINYGYTF
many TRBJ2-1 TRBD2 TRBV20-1 TGCAGTGCTAGACTACCGACTAGCGGGAGCTGGGATGAGCAGTTCTTC CSARLPTSGSWDEQFF
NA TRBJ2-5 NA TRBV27 TGTGCCAGCAGTGCCGGGCAAGAGACCCAGTACTTC CASSAGQETQYF
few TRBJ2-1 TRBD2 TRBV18 TGTGCCAGCTCACCCCCTAGCGCGGGAGTTAATGAGCAGTTCTTC CASSPPSAGVNEQFF
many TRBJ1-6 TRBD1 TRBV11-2 TGTGCCAGCAGCTTAGGAGGGACAGATTATAATTCACCCCTCCACTTT CASSLGGTDYNSPLHF
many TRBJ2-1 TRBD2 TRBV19 TGTGCCAGTAGTGTAGGACTAGCGGGACCCTACAATGAGCAGTTCTTC CASSVGLAGPYNEQFF